This TCR beta chain appears in the sequencing data of a study of Ad26.COV2.S vaccination and SARS-CoV-2 variants. Treatment specified: around 19 received Ad26.COV2.S at low or high dose, single or two shots; roughly 5 received placebo; per-sample allocation not given. Samples were taken on day 63 after the first vaccine or placebo injection. Vaccination employed an Ad26 vector expressing the Wuhan-strain SARS-CoV-2 spike. Only in-frame clones appear in the TCRdb table, and some are missing; sequencing was by immunoSEQ multiplex PCR. This table holds roughly 420,000 clones, 80% to 90% found once. The germline CDR1 and CDR2 sequences are SGHNT and YYREEE (reference sequence). The CDR3 runs to 17 residues. V dropped 4 bases and J dropped 4; count of bases not matched to a gene: 7.

This clonotype was sampled from a person aged 18-65 years who received the Ad26.COV2.S COVID-19 vaccine or a placebo. The J gene is TRBJ2-1, the V gene TRBV5-4; 14 bases align to TRBD2. The input for sequencing was peripheral blood, taken in a trial of Ad26.COV2.S vaccine versus placebo. CDR3 amino acids: CASSLGTSGGTYNEQFF. In DNA form, the CDR3 reads TGTGCCAGCAGCCTCGGGACTAGCGGGGGAACATACAATGAGCAGTTCTTC.